This paragraph reports one T cell receptor (beta chain). What it binds is not known. With 60 Vbeta and 13 Jbeta primers, the PCR was carried out. Clones were sequenced by immunoSEQ multiplex PCR, and TCRdb holds only the in-frame ones, with some missing. The sample table includes about 110,000 clones. Looked up from germline, CDR1 is SGHTA and CDR2 is FQGNSA. V was pared by 6 bases and J by 1 base, with 13 bases between. The CDR3 spans 15 residues. The data were obtained in a study of cytomegalovirus exposure and HLA in healthy donors. Overall study findings and caveats: Most TCR sequences were uncommon, yet certain public TCRs appeared in many donors. Accurate predictions that matched the HLA-A and HLA-B alleles of most subjects were reportedly made from TCR beta sequences. About 90% or about 30% of the time was how often most TCR beta V segments were productive, according to an earlier analysis. A later analysis found that most CMV-associated TCR beta chains appeared HLA-restricted.

The material sequenced was PBMCs. This chain links TRBV7-2 with TRBJ1-3; tentative D call: TRBD1 (6 bases). This receptor was identified in a middle-aged man in good health and CMV-seropositive. Here the CDR3 reads CASRVSGQSGNTIYF. The CDR3 DNA follows: TGTGCCAGCAGGGTTTCAGGACAGTCTGGAAACACCATATATTTT.